The clone carrying this TCR beta chain came up many times. Antigen specificity is unknown. This sample stems from a study of identical twins. V was pared by 4 bases and J by 2 bases, with 5 bases of the junction left unmatched. Germline V gives CDR1 MDHEN, CDR2 SYDVKM. CDR3 length: 15 amino acids. Study-level findings and limits: Conclusions relied on cross-sectional statistical analysis, not following the same donors. Analyses based on zero insertions could be partly confounded by invariant MAIT and iNKT cells.

With template switching, a universal primer site was added, and the cDNA carried unique molecular identifiers. Each CDR3 protein gets one entry after TCRdb re-called the 5' RACE reads with MiXCR. The profile shows approximately 630,000 distinct CDR3 sequences, 7% to 7.5% of them singletons. These same data were also listed under a study on yellow fever vaccine responses in identical twins. Per that paper: Reportedly, twins' vaccine T cell responses looked partly convergent and partly personalized.

The chain links TRBV28 to TRBJ2-1, with 7 bases identical to TRBD1. Sequenced: PBMCs. This receptor was obtained from a woman aged 18 to 35 in good health. The CDR3 here is CASSSSGGPYNEQFF. The CDR3 bases are TGTGCCAGCAGTTCCTCAGGGGGACCCTACAATGAGCAGTTCTTC. The full variable domain, rest sourced from reference TRBV28 and TRBJ2-1, is DVKVTQSSRYLVKRTGEKVFLECVQDMDHENMFWYRQDPGLGLRLIYFSYDVKMKEKGDIPEGYSVSREKKERFSLILESASTNQTSMYLCASSSSGGPYNEQFFGPGTRLTVL.